This TCR beta chain stems from a study of blood T cell repertoires in COVID-19. Study-wide context: From T cells, B-cell-depleted T cells, or PBMCs came the material, which was cDNA or gDNA.

The data were produced by immunoSEQ multiplex PCR, yet TCRdb's version contains in-frame clones alone and is incomplete. This table holds 240,000 or so clones, around 89% found once. Individuals drawn from under 30 US areas were roughly 18 to 89 years old. Cohort placement rested on clinical history that participants reported themselves. Within 2 weeks of study entry, exposed participants had contacted a PCR-confirmed or clinician-diagnosed COVID-19 case. This CDR3 comprises 14 residues. Germline assignment: CDR1 LGHDT and CDR2 YNNKEL (reference sequence). The V end lost 2 bases, the J end lost 5 bases, and 12 bases lay between the germline ends.

This TCR derives from a man aged 50 or older who had been exposed to COVID-19. V is TRBV3-1 (or the pseudogene TRBV3-2) and J is TRBJ1-2; D is undetermined. Sequenced material: PBMCs or T cells enriched from blood (not recorded which). The CDR3 spells CASSQLAPVYGYTF. CDR3 DNA: TGTGCCAGCAGCCAACTGGCCCCCGTTTATGGCTACACCTTC.